The 9 T cell receptor beta chains reported below all come from one sample, sequenced in a study of blood T cell repertoires in COVID-19. TCRdb's copy holds only in-frame clones and misses some; the assay was immunoSEQ multiplex PCR. The sample carries about 180,000 clones, approximately 83% recorded once. Sequenced material: peripheral blood. These receptors were collected from a man aged 55-75 years with acute or convalescent COVID-19.

The rearrangement links TRBV27 to TRBJ2-1; TRBD2 aligns across 8 bases. V was clipped by 5 bases and J by 7 bases; unmatched bases: 7. This CDR3 is built from 14 residues. The V gene's germline CDR1 is MNHEY and CDR2 SMNVEV (reference sequence). The CDR3 sequence is CASSGSGDHNEQFF. The CDR3 nucleotides read TGTGCCAGCAGTGGTAGCGGGGACCATAATGAGCAGTTCTTC.

The V call is TRBV27, the J call TRBJ1-5, with 11 bases identical to TRBD1. CDR3 length equals 15 residues. The J segment lost 4 bases and the V segment lost 8 bases, leaving 7 bases of the junction unmatched. Per germline, CDR1 MNHEY and CDR2 SMNVEV (reference sequence). As DNA, the CDR3 is TGTGCCAGCGCGACCGGGACAGGGGGTAATCAGCCCCAGCATTTT. Translated: CASATGTGGNQPQHF.

The CDR3 DNA reads TGTGCCAGCAGCCCGGTGGACAGGGCCTCTGGAAACACCATATATTTT. Its translation: CASSPVDRASGNTIYF. The chain employs TRBV5-5 and TRBJ1-3, with TRBD1 identical over 8 bases. CDR3 length: 16 residues. Germline values: CDR1 SGHKS, CDR2 YYEKEE (reference sequence). The V segment lost 4 bases and the J segment 0 bases; nucleotides outside the gene matches: 6. The full variable domain, with the rest looked up from reference TRBV5-5 and TRBJ1-3, is DAGVTQSPTHLIKTRGQQVTLRCSPISGHKSVSWYQQVLGQGPQFIFQYYEKEERGRGNFPDRFSARQFPNYSSELNVNALLLGDSALYLCASSPVDRASGNTIYFGEGSWLTVV.

V usage is TRBV5-6 and J usage is TRBJ1-1; 7 bases are shared with TRBD1. V shed 3 bases, J shed 0 bases, and the junction held 8 bases outside the gene matches. This CDR3 has 16 amino acids. Germline V CDR1 and CDR2: SGHDT, YYEEEE. The CDR3 reads CASSYSTGHMNTEAFF. In nucleotides, the CDR3 is TGTGCCAGCAGCTACTCGACAGGGCACATGAACACTGAAGCTTTCTTT.

The rearrangement links TRBV7-2 to TRBJ2-5, with a possible D match to TRBD2 (5 bases). V was cut by 5 bases and J by 5 bases, with 15 bases left in between. Germline CDR1 is SGHTA and CDR2 is FQGNSA. This CDR3 has 14 residues. CDR3: CASSVVAGLETQYF. CDR3 in DNA: TGTGCCAGCAGCGTAGTGGCGGGTCTCGAGACCCAGTACTTC.

This clone has only a few counts. The CDR3 here is CASHETGTGSPEQYF. In DNA, the CDR3 is TGTGCCAGCCATGAGACCGGGACAGGATCCCCCGAGCAGTACTTC. J is TRBJ2-7 and V is TRBV2, with 8 bases fitting TRBD1. Trimming took 8 bases from V and 6 from J; bases not matched to a gene: 15. From germline, CDR1 is SNHLY and CDR2 FYNNEI. This CDR3 comprises 15 residues.

This clone was found once. The V and J genes are TRBV6-6 and TRBJ2-7, with 7 bases identical to TRBD2. The CDR3 is 11 amino acids. V shed 8 bases and J 4 bases; nucleotides not matched to a gene: 2. The germline V gene encodes CDR1 MNHNY and CDR2 SVGAGI (reference sequence). The CDR3 loop reads CASSGGYEQYF. The CDR3 nucleotides read TGTGCCAGCTCGGGGGGATACGAGCAGTACTTC.

This clone occurred a few times. This chain links TRBV7-9 with TRBJ1-1, with TRBD1 identical over 9 bases. CDR3 length: 16 residues. The germline CDR1 and CDR2 sequences are SEHNR and FQNEAQ (reference sequence). V gave up 1 base and J gave up 4 bases; unmatched junction bases: 7. The CDR3 region has the DNA TGTGCCAGCAGCTTAGGGGACAGGGTAGTTATCACTGAAGCTTTCTTT. Protein product: CASSLGDRVVITEAFF. Variable domain in full (rest from reference TRBV7-9 and TRBJ1-1): DTGVSQNPRHKITKRGQNVTFRCDPISEHNRLYWYRQTLGQGPEFLTYFQNEAQLEKSRLLSDRFSAERPKGSFSTLEIQRTEQGDSAMYLCASSLGDRVVITEAFFGQGTRLTVV.

This chain uses TRBV27 with TRBJ2-5; the match to TRBD2 covers 7 bases. CDR3 length equals 14 residues. The trim removed 5 bases at V and 4 bases at J, leaving 7 bases unmatched. Looked up from germline, CDR1 is MNHEY and CDR2 is SMNVEV (reference sequence). The CDR3 is CASSDGTTGETQYF. The DNA of the CDR3 is TGTGCCAGCAGTGATGGGACTACCGGAGAGACCCAGTACTTC.